Presented here are 15 T cell receptor beta chains from one specimen sequenced in a study of human T cells and chemical hapten exposure listed by TCRdb under 2021. The sample's time point, from its label and the paper: pre-sensitization, week 0. This specimen's treatment or condition label, interpreted: therapeutic diphenylcyclopropenone sensitization with weekly scalp DPC. The method behind the library was RACE. Sequencing took place on a NextSeq 500. The public reads were reprocessed in TCRdb via fastp at Q25 and MiXCR, keeping in-frame beta chains. All rows with the same CDR3 protein become a single entry with the most common DNA and genes. Across this sample there are a few hundred thousand distinct CDR3 sequences, with approximately 8.4% seen only once. The ten largest clonotypes hold 2.3% of the sample. The sequencing here drew on whole blood, taken in connection with sensitization to the hapten diphenylcyclopropenone (DPC). The receptors were gathered from a woman aged 35 to 49 with alopecia areata. Some clones in this sample may be carry-over from other donors' samples.

In this sample, this clonotype turned up a few times. The chain uses TRBV7-2 and TRBJ2-3, with a weak D call TRBD2 (5 bases). This CDR3 has 15 residues. Trimming removed 0 bases at V and 2 bases at J, with 9 bases between. Germline V gene lookup returns CDR1 SGHTA and CDR2 FQGNSA. CDR3 residues: CASSLAGVLTDTQYF. The CDR3 region has the DNA TGTGCCAGCAGCTTAGCGGGAGTCCTCACAGATACGCAGTATTTT. Drawing the rest from reference TRBV7-2 and TRBJ2-3, the complete variable domain is GAGVSQSPSNKVTEKGKDVELRCDPISGHTALYWYRQSLGQGLEFLIYFQGNSAPDKSGLPSDRFSAERTGGSVSTLTIQRTQQEDSAVYLCASSLAGVLTDTQYFGPGTRLTVL.

The genes are TRBV25-1 and TRBJ1-2; TRBD1 matches at 8 bases. Per the germline V gene, CDR1 is MGHDK and CDR2 is SYGVNS. The V gene end was trimmed by 2 bases and the J gene end by 7 bases; junction bases not matched to a gene: 9. The CDR3 consists of 15 residues. The CDR3 sequence is CASSEKTQGASGYTF. In DNA, the CDR3 is TGTGCCAGCAGTGAAAAAACCCAGGGGGCATCTGGCTACACCTTC.

The chain has TRBV28 and TRBJ2-1; TRBD1 matches at 8 bases. The J segment lost 0 bases and the V segment lost 3 bases, leaving 4 bases of the junction unmatched. This CDR3 has 16 residues. CDR1 MDHEN and CDR2 SYDVKM come from the germline V gene. CDR3 loop: CASSFGTGSSYNEQFF. In nucleotides, the CDR3 is TGTGCCAGCAGTTTCGGGACAGGCAGCTCCTACAATGAGCAGTTCTTC.

At least ten counts were recorded for this clonotype. This chain uses TRBV11-1 with TRBJ2-6, with D hard to call. CDR3 length: 15 amino acids. CDR1 and CDR2 (germline): SGHAT, FQDESV (reference sequence). V gave up 6 bases and J gave up 0 bases, with 9 bases separating them. Written as DNA, the CDR3 is TGTGCCAGCAGTCTTCATGACTCTGGGGCCAACGTCCTGACTTTC. It translates to CASSLHDSGANVLTF.

This clonotype was detected a few times. The CDR3 DNA is TGCGCCAGCAGCTTGGCCAATATCGCGTGGCCGGGGAACACCATATATTTT. It translates to CASSLANIAWPGNTIYF. The chain combines TRBV5-1 with TRBJ1-3; D gene uncertain. Deletions cut 0 bases from V and 7 bases from J, with 20 bases between. This CDR3 is built from 17 residues. From germline, CDR1 is SGHRS and CDR2 YFSETQ.

This clonotype has more than one count but fewer than ten. This chain joins TRBV6-6 and TRBJ1-5; TRBD1 is a possible D gene (5 bases). The V and J ends lost 2 bases and 7 bases respectively, with 6 bases between them. This CDR3 is 12 amino acids long. In germline, CDR1 is MNHNY, CDR2 SVGAGI (reference sequence). CDR3 in amino acids: CASSYGDQPQHF. Here the CDR3 DNA reads TGTGCCAGCAGTTACGGGGACCAGCCCCAGCATTTT.

This chain uses TRBV4-3 with TRBJ1-6; 8 nucleotides line up with TRBD1. Trimming took 1 base from V and 5 from J; bases not matched to a gene: 4. The length of the CDR3 is 16 residues. CDR1 LGHNA and CDR2 YSLEER come from the germline V gene. Written as DNA, the CDR3 is TGCGCCAGCAGCCAAGGGACAGGGAGGAATAATTCACCCCTCCACTTT. Its protein is CASSQGTGRNNSPLHF.

The V call is TRBV29-1, the J call TRBJ2-3, with 9 nucleotides matching TRBD2. The V segment lost 6 bases and the J segment 6 bases; nucleotides outside the gene matches: 13. The CDR3 contains 15 residues. CDR1 is SQVTM, CDR2 ANQGSEA, per germline. In nucleotides, the CDR3 is TGCAGCGTCCTCTTAGCGGGAGTGGGGCTGGATACGCAGTATTTT. It codes for CSVLLAGVGLDTQYF.

This clonotype occurred many times. This rearrangement joins TRBV20-1 to TRBJ1-1; D call uncertain. V was cut by 5 bases and J by 4 bases, with 20 bases left in between. CDR3 size: 15 residues. CDR1 and CDR2 (germline): DFQATT, SNEGSKA (reference sequence). Written as DNA, the CDR3 is TGCAGTGCTGGCGCAGGCGGGTACTGGGTCACTGAAGCTTTCTTT. Encoded protein: CSAGAGGYWVTEAFF.

This clonotype was found a few times. The J gene is TRBJ2-3, the V gene TRBV28; D may be TRBD2 (5 bases). Trimming took off 10 bases at V and 6 bases at J, with 14 bases between the two ends. The CDR3 sequence is 12 residues long. The germline V gene has CDR1 MDHEN and CDR2 SYDVKM. In DNA, the CDR3 is TGTGCCACCCCCGGCGGGTCTGATACGCAGTATTTT. As protein: CATPGGSDTQYF. Full variable domain (outside the CDR3, taken from reference TRBV28 and TRBJ2-3): DVKVTQSSRYLVKRTGEKVFLECVQDMDHENMFWYRQDPGLGLRLIYFSYDVKMKEKGDIPEGYSVSREKKERFSLILESASTNQTSMYLCATPGGSDTQYFGPGTRLTVL.

This clonotype was observed many times. V gene TRBV7-2 combines with J gene TRBJ2-1; D not resolved. Between the trimmed V and J ends, which lost 5 bases and 0 bases, there was a span of 11 bases. This CDR3 contains 15 residues. CDR1 SGHTA and CDR2 FQGNSA come from the germline V gene. The CDR3 bases are TGTGCCAGCAGCGCGGCGCTGAGCTCCTACAATGAGCAGTTCTTC. Translation: CASSAALSSYNEQFF.

As for this clonotype: One end of the junction varies from germline; a read error may be responsible. The chain links TRBV12-3 or TRBV12-4 to TRBJ2-5; D uncertain. CDR3 length: 13 amino acids. In DNA form, the CDR3 reads TGTGCCAGCACTTTAGGTTATGAAGAGACCCAGTACTTC. This gives the protein CASTLGYEETQYF.

V usage is TRBV2 and J usage is TRBJ1-5, with 9 bases fitting TRBD1. CDR3 length: 14 residues. Germline trimming cut 2 bases from V and 7 bases from J; bases unmatched to any gene: 3. CDR1 is SNHLY, CDR2 FYNNEI, per germline. CDR3 nucleotide sequence: TGTGCCAGCAGTGAAAACAGGGGGCAACAGCCCCAGCATTTT. As protein: CASSENRGQQPQHF. The entire variable domain, with the rest obtained from reference TRBV2 and TRBJ1-5, is as follows: EPEVTQTPSHQVTQMGQEVILRCVPISNHLYFYWYRQILGQKVEFLVSFYNNEISEKSEIFDDQFSVERPDGSNFTLKIRSTKLEDSAMYFCASSENRGQQPQHFGDGTRLSIL.

This clonotype was observed a few times. The chain carries TRBV6-2 or TRBV6-3 and TRBJ2-3; 8 positions match TRBD2. Germline CDR1 is MNHEY and CDR2 is SVGEGT. The V gene end was trimmed by 6 bases and the J gene end by 6 bases; junction bases not matched to a gene: 8. This CDR3 is 14 amino acids long. The CDR3 DNA follows: TGTGCCAGCAGAGCAGGACTAGCCCCGGATACGCAGTATTTT. This sequence encodes CASRAGLAPDTQYF.

The rearrangement links TRBV20-1 to TRBJ2-7, with D hard to call. This CDR3 is built from 13 residues. Trimming stripped 5 bases from V and 5 bases from J, with 16 bases between. From germline, CDR1 is DFQATT and CDR2 SNEGSKA (reference sequence). CDR3 in amino acids: CSALAMGRNEQYF. The CDR3 DNA reads TGCAGTGCTCTGGCAATGGGAAGGAACGAGCAGTACTTC.